Reported below is one T cell receptor beta chain. No antigen is known for it. A read error is possible here, since a much larger clone lies one base away. The sample is drawn from a study of blood T cells in healthy people across ages. Study-level results: Naive CD4+ cells and diversity were both higher in long-lived donors than in aged donors. Per million T cells, TCR beta diversity dropped about linearly as age rose.

A second about 7 to 11 cycle PCR used barcoded and J-beta primers. At least 3 million CDR3-containing paired-end reads were obtained per sample. TCRdb recomputed calls from the 5' RACE reads with MiXCR, one row per CDR3 protein. The sample lists 650,000 or so distinct CDR3 sequences; about 50% were seen once. This receptor was obtained from a woman aged 80 or over in good health. The sequencing input was blood.

The CDR3 is CSASTGSAYNEQYF. The CDR3, as DNA: TGCAGTGCTAGTACCGGGAGCGCCTACAATGAGCAGTACTTC. The rearrangement uses TRBV20-1 and TRBJ2-5; TRBD2 is a possible D gene (6 bases). The CDR3 extends over 14 amino acids. V lost 3 bases, J lost 11 bases, and 22 bases lay in between. CDR1 is DFQATT, CDR2 SNEGSKA, per germline (reference sequence).